This T cell receptor (beta chain) was obtained from a study of spatial heterogeneity in lung cancer. The overall study: Raw reads showed each unique TCR and UMI combination turning up more than ten times on average.

TCR cDNA molecules each had a unique molecular identifier. MiXCR, run by TCRdb on the 5' RACE reads, gives a single entry per CDR3 protein. The table records about 21,000 distinct CDR3 sequences, 3.5% to 5.5% of them present only once. This clonotype was recorded many times. Time point defined: sample taken at primary tumor resection. Whole RNA, isolated from tumor, nontumor lung or frozen PBMC, was sequenced without prior sorting. The CDR3 spans 15 residues. Germline V gene data show CDR1 as DFQATT and CDR2 as SNEGSKA (reference sequence). V was trimmed by 1 base and J by 4 bases, leaving 16 bases between them.

The chain couples TRBV20-1 to TRBJ1-1, with D possibly being TRBD1 (6 bases). This TCR was sampled from a male donor with early-stage non-small cell lung cancer. The sequencing here drew on PBMCs, taken at surgery. This CDR3 reads CSARGTGRGSTEAFF. CDR3 bases: TGCAGTGCTAGAGGTACAGGGAGGGGGAGCACTGAAGCTTTCTTT.